The clone carrying this TCR beta chain was recorded many times. The antigen remains undetermined. TCRdb recomputed calls from the 5' RACE reads with MiXCR, one row per CDR3 protein. The sample shows 17,000 or so distinct CDR3 sequences, less than 7.5% of them seen only once. This sample stems from a study of spatial heterogeneity in lung cancer. In the study overall: On average, each unique TCR and UMI combination appeared more than ten times in raw reads.

The study's findings and limits: Ubiquitous and regional nonsynonymous mutation counts were tracked by ubiquitous and regional expanded TCR counts, respectively. Tumoral mutation counts were tracked by counts of expanded intratumoral alpha and beta TCRs.

Time point specified: sample taken at primary tumor resection. Sequencing covered unsorted whole RNA taken from tumor, nontumor lung or frozen PBMC. The material was lung tumor tissue, obtained at surgery. This sequence was found in a female donor with early-stage non-small cell lung cancer.

The CDR3 is CASSPGLAGANEQFF. The CDR3, as DNA: TGTGCCAGCAGCCCAGGACTAGCGGGAGCCAATGAGCAGTTCTTC. The chain combines TRBV7-2 with TRBJ2-1; 13 positions agree with TRBD2. This CDR3 has 15 residues. V trimming: 5 bases; J trimming: 6 bases; junction bases outside the gene matches: 4. Germline V gene lookup returns CDR1 SGHTA and CDR2 FQGNSA.